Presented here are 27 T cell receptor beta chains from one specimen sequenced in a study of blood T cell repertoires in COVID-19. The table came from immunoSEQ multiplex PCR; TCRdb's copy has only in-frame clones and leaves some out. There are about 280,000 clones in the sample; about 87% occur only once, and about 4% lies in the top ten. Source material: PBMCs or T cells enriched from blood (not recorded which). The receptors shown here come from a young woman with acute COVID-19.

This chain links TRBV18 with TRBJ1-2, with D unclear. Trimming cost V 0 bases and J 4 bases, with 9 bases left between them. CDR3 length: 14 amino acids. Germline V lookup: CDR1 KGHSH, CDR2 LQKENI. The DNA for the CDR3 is TGTGCCAGCTCACCACCCACAAACCCCTATGGCTACACCTTC. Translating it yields CASSPPTNPYGYTF.

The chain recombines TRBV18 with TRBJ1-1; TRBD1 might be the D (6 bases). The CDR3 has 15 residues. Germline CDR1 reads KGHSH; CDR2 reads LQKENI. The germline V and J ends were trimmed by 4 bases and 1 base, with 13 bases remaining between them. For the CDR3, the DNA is TGTGCCAGCTCACTTCGGGACAATCCGAACACTGAAGCTTTCTTT. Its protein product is CASSLRDNPNTEAFF. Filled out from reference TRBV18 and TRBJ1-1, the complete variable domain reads NAGVMQNPRHLVRRRGQEARLRCSPMKGHSHVYWYRQLPEEGLKFMVYLQKENIIDESGMPKERFSAEFPKEGPSILRIQQVVRGDSAAYFCASSLRDNPNTEAFFGQGTRLTVV.

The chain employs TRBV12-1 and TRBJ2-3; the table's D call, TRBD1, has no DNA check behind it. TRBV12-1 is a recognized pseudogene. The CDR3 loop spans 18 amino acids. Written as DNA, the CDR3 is TGTGCCAGCAGCTTTCTTACAGACCAAGTATATAGCACAGATACGCAGTATTTT. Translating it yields CASSFLTDQVYSTDTQYF.

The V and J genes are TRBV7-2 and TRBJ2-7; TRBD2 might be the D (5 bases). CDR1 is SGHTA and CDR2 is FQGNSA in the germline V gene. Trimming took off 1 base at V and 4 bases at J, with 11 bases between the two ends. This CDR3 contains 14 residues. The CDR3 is CASSLDVGVYEQYF. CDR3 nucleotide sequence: TGTGCCAGCAGCTTAGACGTCGGGGTTTACGAGCAGTACTTC.

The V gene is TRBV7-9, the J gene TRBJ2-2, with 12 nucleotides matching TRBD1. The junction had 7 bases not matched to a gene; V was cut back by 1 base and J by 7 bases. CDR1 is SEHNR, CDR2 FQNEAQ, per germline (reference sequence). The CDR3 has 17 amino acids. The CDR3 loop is CASSLVGQGAPGGELFF. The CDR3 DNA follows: TGTGCCAGCAGCTTAGTGGGACAGGGGGCGCCTGGCGGGGAGCTGTTTTTT.

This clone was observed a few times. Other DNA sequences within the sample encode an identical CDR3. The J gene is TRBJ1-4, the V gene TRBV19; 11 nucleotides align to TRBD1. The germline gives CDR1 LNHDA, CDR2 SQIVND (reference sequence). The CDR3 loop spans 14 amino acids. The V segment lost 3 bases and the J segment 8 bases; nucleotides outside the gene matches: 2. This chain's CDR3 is CASSIGTGGEKLFF. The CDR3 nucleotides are TGTGCCAGTAGTATCGGGACAGGGGGAGAAAAACTGTTTTTT.

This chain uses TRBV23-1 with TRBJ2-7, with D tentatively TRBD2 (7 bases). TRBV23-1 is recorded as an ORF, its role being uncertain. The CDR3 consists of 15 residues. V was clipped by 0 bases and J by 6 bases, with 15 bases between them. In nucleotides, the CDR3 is TGCGCCAGCAGTCAATCGAACAGGGAGGGCGGCGAGCAGTACTTC. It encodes CASSQSNREGGEQYF.

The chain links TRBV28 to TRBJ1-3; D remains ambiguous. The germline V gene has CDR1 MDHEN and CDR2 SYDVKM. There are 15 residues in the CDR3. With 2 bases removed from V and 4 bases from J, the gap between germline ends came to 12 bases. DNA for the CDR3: TGTGCCAGCAGTTTAGGCAGGCTACTGGGAAACACCATATATTTT. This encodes CASSLGRLLGNTIYF.

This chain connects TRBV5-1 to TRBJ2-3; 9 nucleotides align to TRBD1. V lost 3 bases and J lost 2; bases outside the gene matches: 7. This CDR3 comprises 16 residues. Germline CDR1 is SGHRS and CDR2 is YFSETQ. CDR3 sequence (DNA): TGCGCCAGCAGCTGGGGGACAGGGTCCCCCACAGATACGCAGTATTTT. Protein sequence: CASSWGTGSPTDTQYF.

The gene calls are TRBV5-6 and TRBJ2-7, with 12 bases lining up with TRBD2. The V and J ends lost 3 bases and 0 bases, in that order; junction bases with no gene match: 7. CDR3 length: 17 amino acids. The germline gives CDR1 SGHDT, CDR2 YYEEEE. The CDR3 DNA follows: TGTGCCAGCAGCTCGGGCGGACTAGCGGGGATCTCCTACGAGCAGTACTTC. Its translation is CASSSGGLAGISYEQYF.

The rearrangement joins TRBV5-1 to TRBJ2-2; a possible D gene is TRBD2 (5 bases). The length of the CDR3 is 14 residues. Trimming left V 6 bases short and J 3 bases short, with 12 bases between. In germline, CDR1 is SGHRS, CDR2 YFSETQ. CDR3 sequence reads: CASNRERDTGELFF. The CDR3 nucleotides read TGCGCCAGCAACCGGGAAAGGGACACCGGGGAGCTGTTTTTT. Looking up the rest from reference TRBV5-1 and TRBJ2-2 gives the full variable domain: KAGVTQTPRYLIKTRGQQVTLSCSPISGHRSVSWYQQTPGQGLQFLFEYFSETQRNKGNFPGRFSGRQFSNSRSEMNVSTLELGDSALYLCASNRERDTGELFFGEGSRLTVL.

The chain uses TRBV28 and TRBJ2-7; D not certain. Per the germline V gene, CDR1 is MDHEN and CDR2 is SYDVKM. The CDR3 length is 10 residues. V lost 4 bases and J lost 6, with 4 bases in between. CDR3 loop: CASSSLEQYF. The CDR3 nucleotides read TGTGCCAGCAGTTCTCTCGAGCAGTACTTC.

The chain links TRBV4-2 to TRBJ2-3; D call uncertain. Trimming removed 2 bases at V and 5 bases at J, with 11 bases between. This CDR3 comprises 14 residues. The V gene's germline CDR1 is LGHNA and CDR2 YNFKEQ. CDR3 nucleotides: TGTGCCAGCAGCCAACAGACTTCCGGAGATACGCAGTATTTT. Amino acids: CASSQQTSGDTQYF.

The CDR3: CASSQQGDQPQHF. In nucleotides, the CDR3 is TGTGCCAGCAGCCAACAGGGTGATCAGCCCCAGCATTTT. This chain joins TRBV11-2 and TRBJ1-5; weak D call: TRBD1 (6 bases). CDR3 length equals 13 residues. V shed 5 bases and J shed 5 bases, with 10 bases lying between them. Per the germline V gene, CDR1 is SGHAT and CDR2 is FQNNGV.

The CDR3 is CASSLRPSAGDSYNEQFF. The CDR3 DNA follows: TGTGCCAGCAGTCTGAGGCCTTCAGCGGGAGACTCCTACAATGAGCAGTTCTTC. The chain uses TRBV27 and TRBJ2-1; TRBD2 aligns across 8 bases. Germline trimming cut 5 bases from V and 0 bases from J; bases unmatched to any gene: 12. The CDR3 extends over 18 amino acids. CDR1 is MNHEY, CDR2 SMNVEV, per germline (reference sequence).

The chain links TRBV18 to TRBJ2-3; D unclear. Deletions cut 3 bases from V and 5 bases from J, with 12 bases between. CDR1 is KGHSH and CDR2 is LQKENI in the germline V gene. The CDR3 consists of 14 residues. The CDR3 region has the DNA TGTGCCAGCTCACCCGACTTCCCGGGAGATACGCAGTATTTT. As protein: CASSPDFPGDTQYF. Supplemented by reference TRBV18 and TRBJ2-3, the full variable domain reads NAGVMQNPRHLVRRRGQEARLRCSPMKGHSHVYWYRQLPEEGLKFMVYLQKENIIDESGMPKERFSAEFPKEGPSILRIQQVVRGDSAAYFCASSPDFPGDTQYFGPGTRLTVL.

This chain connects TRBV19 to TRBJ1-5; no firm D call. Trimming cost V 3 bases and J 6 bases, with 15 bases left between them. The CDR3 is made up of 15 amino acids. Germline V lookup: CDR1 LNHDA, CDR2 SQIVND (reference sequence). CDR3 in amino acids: CASSITDAAGQPQHF. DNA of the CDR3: TGTGCCAGTAGTATCACAGACGCCGCTGGTCAGCCCCAGCATTTT.

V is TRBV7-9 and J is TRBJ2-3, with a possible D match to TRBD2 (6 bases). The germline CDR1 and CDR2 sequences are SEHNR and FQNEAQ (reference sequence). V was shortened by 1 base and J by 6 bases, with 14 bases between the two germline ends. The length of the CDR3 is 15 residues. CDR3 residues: CASSLDRELRDTQYF. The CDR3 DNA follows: TGTGCCAGCAGCTTAGATCGGGAGCTGCGGGATACGCAGTATTTT.

CDR3 protein: CASSLPQYGSPLHF. DNA for the CDR3: TGTGCCAGCAGCTTGCCTCAGTATGGTTCACCCCTCCACTTT. The rearrangement uses TRBV5-5 and TRBJ1-6; no clear D. V lost 1 base and J lost 9, with 11 bases in between. The V gene's germline CDR1 is SGHKS and CDR2 YYEKEE (reference sequence). The CDR3 is 14 residues long.

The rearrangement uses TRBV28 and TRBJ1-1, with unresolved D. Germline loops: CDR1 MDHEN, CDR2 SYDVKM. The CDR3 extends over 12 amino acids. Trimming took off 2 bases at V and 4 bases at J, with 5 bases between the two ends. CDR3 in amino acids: CASSLPFTEAFF. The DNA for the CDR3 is TGTGCCAGCAGTTTACCCTTCACTGAAGCTTTCTTT.

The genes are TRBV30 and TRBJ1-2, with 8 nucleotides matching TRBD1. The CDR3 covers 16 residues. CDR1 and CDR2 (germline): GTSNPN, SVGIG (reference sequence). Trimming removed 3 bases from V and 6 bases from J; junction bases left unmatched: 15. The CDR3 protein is CAWSDKPGQGVDGYTF. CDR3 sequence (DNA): TGTGCCTGGAGCGACAAACCAGGACAGGGCGTGGATGGCTACACCTTC.

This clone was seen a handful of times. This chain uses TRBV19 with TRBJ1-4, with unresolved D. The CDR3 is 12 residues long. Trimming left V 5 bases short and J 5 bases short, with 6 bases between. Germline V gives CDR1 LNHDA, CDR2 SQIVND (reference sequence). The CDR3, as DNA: TGTGCCAGTAGTCCCCAAAATGAAAAACTGTTTTTT. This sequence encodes CASSPQNEKLFF.

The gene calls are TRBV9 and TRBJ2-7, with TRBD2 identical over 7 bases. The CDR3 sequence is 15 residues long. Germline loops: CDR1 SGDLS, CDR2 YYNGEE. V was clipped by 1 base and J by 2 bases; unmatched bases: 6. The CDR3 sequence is CASSVSGGNAYEQYF. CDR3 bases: TGTGCCAGCAGCGTATCCGGGGGGAACGCCTACGAGCAGTACTTC.

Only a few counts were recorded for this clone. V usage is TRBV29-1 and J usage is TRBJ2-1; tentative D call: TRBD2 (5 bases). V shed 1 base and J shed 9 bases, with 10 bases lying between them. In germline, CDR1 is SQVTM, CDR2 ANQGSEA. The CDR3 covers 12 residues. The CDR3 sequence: CSVEVVRVEQFF. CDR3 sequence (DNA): TGCAGCGTTGAAGTAGTGCGGGTTGAGCAGTTCTTC.

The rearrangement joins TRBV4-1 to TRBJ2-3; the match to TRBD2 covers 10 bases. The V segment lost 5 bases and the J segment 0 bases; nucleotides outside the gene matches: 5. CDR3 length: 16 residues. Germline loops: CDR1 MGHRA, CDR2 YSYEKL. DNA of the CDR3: TGCGCCAGCAGCGCTCTAGCGGGAGTAAGCACAGATACGCAGTATTTT. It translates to CASSALAGVSTDTQYF.

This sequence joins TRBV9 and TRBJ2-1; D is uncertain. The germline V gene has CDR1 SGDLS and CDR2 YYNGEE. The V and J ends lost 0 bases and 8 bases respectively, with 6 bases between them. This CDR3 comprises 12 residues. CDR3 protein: CASSVAEDEQFF. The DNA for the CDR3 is TGTGCCAGCAGCGTAGCAGAGGATGAGCAGTTCTTC.

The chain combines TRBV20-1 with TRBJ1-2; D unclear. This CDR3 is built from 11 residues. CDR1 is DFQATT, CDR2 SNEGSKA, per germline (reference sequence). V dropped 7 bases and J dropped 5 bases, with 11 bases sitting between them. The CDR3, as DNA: TGCAGTGGAAACGGGGATTATGGCTACACCTTC. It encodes CSGNGDYGYTF.